The rows below give T cell receptor beta chains drawn from one sample of a study of shared clonotypes between healthy human individuals. The repertoire was sequenced with immunoSEQ multiplex PCR; TCRdb's copy has only in-frame clones and lacks some. The data contain about 820,000 clones, 85% to 95% of them singletons. What was sequenced was naive CD8+ T cells sorted from blood. The receptors originated from a man younger than 40 in good health. Each CDR3 is given with its conserved first and last residue. The D gene is left open where the match is weak. Only some rows state a clone size, as once, few, many or a class for expanded clones.

D gene	J gene	clone size	V gene	CDR3 DNA	CDR3 protein
NA	TRBJ2-1	NA	TRBV29-1	TGCAGCGTCGCCCCCCATTCGGTTGAGCAGTTCTTC	CSVAPHSVEQFF
NA	TRBJ1-5	once	TRBV21-1	TGTGCCAGCAGGCCCGGAGGGACAGCGAATCAGCCCCAGCATTTT	CASRPGGTANQPQHF
NA	TRBJ2-1	NA	TRBV7-9	TGTGCCAGCAGCTTAGGTTCAAGGGTCCCCTACAATGAGCAGTTCTTC	CASSLGSRVPYNEQFF
NA	TRBJ2-4	NA	TRBV29-1	TGCAGCGTTGAAGCTGCCACCCTAAACATTCAGTACTTC	CSVEAATLNIQYF
TRBD1	TRBJ1-2	NA	TRBV14	TGTGCCAGCAGCCTACCTGACAGGGCCCATGGCTACACCTTC	CASSLPDRAHGYTF
TRBD1	TRBJ1-5	NA	TRBV5-6	TGTGCCAGCAGCTACGGGACAGGGGGTTCTACAGCAAATCAGCCCCAGCATTTT	CASSYGTGGSTANQPQHF
TRBD1	TRBJ2-1	once	TRBV2	TGTGCCAGCAGCGGCAGGGGGTTCGATGAGCAGTTCTTC	CASSGRGFDEQFF
NA	TRBJ2-7	NA	TRBV27	TGTGCCAGCAGTTTACAGCAGGCACACTACGAGCAGTACTTC	CASSLQQAHYEQYF
NA	TRBJ2-7	NA	TRBV7-9	TGTGCCAGCAGCATTTACGTCGCCTACGAGCAGTACTTC	CASSIYVAYEQYF
NA	TRBJ2-7	NA	TRBV7-8	TGTGCCAGCAGCTTAGGTGTATGGGACATTATCCACGAGCAGTACTTC	CASSLGVWDIIHEQYF